Shown below are 27 T cell receptor beta chains from a single sample sequenced in a study of beta chain features in type 1 diabetes (dated by TCRdb to the late 2010s). The library was obtained by the immunoSEQ multiplex PCR assay. The High Capacity cDNA Reverse Transcription Kit was used to reverse transcribe all of the isolated RNA, meaning that expressed TCRB transcripts were what got sequenced. Here the immuneACCESS table is served through TCRdb, limited to in-frame sequences with V and J called. Missing clones are a known gap in these copies; in checked studies unresolved V genes cover under half, and the rest lacks a known reason. This sample is represented by around 310,000 clones; 8% to 13% of them were singletons. The top ten clones comprise approximately 0.016% of the sample. The sequencing input was naive CD4+ T cells from blood. Interpreted using the paper, the cell subset or site label stands for: true naive CD4+ T cells. The receptors were gathered from a young woman in good health.

CDR3 bases: TGTGCCAGCAGCTTACTAGCCTCTGCTCGCGATGAGCAGTTCTTC. Amino acid sequence: CASSLLASARDEQFF. V and J are TRBV7-2 and TRBJ2-1, with D possibly TRBD2 on 5 matching bases. This CDR3 has 15 amino acids. Looked up from germline, CDR1 is SGHTA and CDR2 is FQGNSA. V was shortened by 2 bases and J by 8 bases, with 16 bases between the two germline ends.

The chain uses TRBV28 and TRBJ1-5; D not certain. This CDR3 has 12 amino acids. Germline V gives CDR1 MDHEN, CDR2 SYDVKM. Trimming stripped 5 bases from V and 10 bases from J, with 12 bases between. For the CDR3, the DNA is TGTGCCAGCAGTACCCCCAGTCTCCCCCAGCATTTT. It codes for CASSTPSLPQHF.

The chain recombines TRBV9 with TRBJ2-1; no clear D gene. This CDR3 is 14 amino acids long. The germline V gene has CDR1 SGDLS and CDR2 YYNGEE. Trimming shortened V by 4 bases and J by 3 bases, and 11 bases separated the two germline ends. The CDR3 loop is CASSPRLNYNEQFF. CDR3 nucleotide sequence: TGTGCCAGCAGCCCCCGGTTAAACTACAATGAGCAGTTCTTC.

With regard to this clone: A much larger clone sits a single nucleotide away, making a read error possible. This chain joins TRBV28 and TRBJ1-4, with TRBD1 matching 10 bases. The V and J ends lost 4 bases and 7 bases, in that order; junction bases with no gene match: 3. The CDR3 runs to 14 residues. CDR1 MDHEN and CDR2 SYDVKM come from the germline V gene. The CDR3 nucleotides are TGTGCCAGCAGTTACCGGGACAGGGGTGAAAAACTGTTTTTT. Residues: CASSYRDRGEKLFF.

This clone has only a few counts. The genes are TRBV9 and TRBJ2-1; the match to TRBD2 covers 9 bases. Germline V gene lookup returns CDR1 SGDLS and CDR2 YYNGEE. The CDR3 has 15 residues. V lost 0 bases to trimming and J lost 5 bases; unmatched junction nucleotides: 3. The CDR3 coding sequence is TGTGCCAGCAGCGTAGAGGCTAGCGGGAACAATGAGCAGTTCTTC. Its protein product is CASSVEASGNNEQFF.

Only a few counts were recorded for this clone. The chain joins TRBV7-6 to TRBJ2-3; D may be TRBD2 (6 bases). The CDR3 length is 16 residues. Germline V gene lookup returns CDR1 SGHVS and CDR2 FNYEAQ. Trimming took off 2 bases at V and 6 bases at J, with 18 bases between the two ends. DNA for the CDR3: TGTGCCAGCAGCTTACGTAGTTCCCAGGGAGGTGATACGCAGTATTTT. This translates into CASSLRSSQGGDTQYF.

V is TRBV11-2 and J is TRBJ2-7, with D perhaps TRBD2 (6 bases). CDR3 length: 14 amino acids. The V end lost 5 bases, the J end lost 1 base, and 12 bases lay between the germline ends. CDR1 and CDR2 (germline): SGHAT, FQNNGV. CDR3 region: CASSAQTSSYEQYF. The CDR3, as DNA: TGTGCCAGCAGCGCCCAGACTAGTTCCTACGAGCAGTACTTC.

This clone appeared a few times. CDR3 in amino acids: CATKSGTNKNIQYF. The CDR3 nucleotides read TGTGCCACCAAATCCGGGACAAACAAAAACATTCAGTACTTC. The V and J genes are TRBV2 and TRBJ2-4; TRBD1 is a possible D gene (6 bases). Trimming cost V 10 bases and J 3 bases, with 16 bases left between them. The CDR3 contains 14 residues. Per the germline V gene, CDR1 is SNHLY and CDR2 is FYNNEI.

The CDR3 sequence: CSGRDRGRDEQYF. CDR3 nucleotides: TGCAGCGGTCGGGACAGGGGGCGGGACGAGCAGTACTTC. The rearrangement joins TRBV29-1 to TRBJ2-7; TRBD1 agrees at 12 bases. The CDR3 covers 13 residues. The junction had 6 bases not matched to a gene; V was cut back by 7 bases and J by 5 bases. Germline CDR1 is SQVTM and CDR2 is ANQGSEA.

This clone was detected only a few times. CDR3 DNA: TGTGCCTGGGCCCCGGGGGACACAGATACGCAGTATTTT. Protein: CAWAPGDTDTQYF. The rearrangement joins TRBV30 to TRBJ2-3; possibly TRBD2 for D (6 bases). The CDR3 covers 13 residues. CDR1 and CDR2 from the germline V gene are GTSNPN and SVGIG (reference sequence). The V gene lost 5 bases and the J gene lost 2 bases, with 11 bases spanning the gap.

This clone was recorded a few times. This sequence joins TRBV7-2 and TRBJ2-4; TRBD2 aligns across 11 bases. CDR1 SGHTA and CDR2 FQGNSA come from the germline V gene. Germline trimming cut 3 bases from V and 4 bases from J; bases unmatched to any gene: 5. This CDR3 contains 16 residues. The CDR3 DNA sequence: TGTGCCAGCAGCTTCACCGGGACTAGCGGAAAAAACATTCAGTACTTC. Translated, it gives CASSFTGTSGKNIQYF.

This chain joins TRBV19 and TRBJ1-2, with 7 nucleotides matching TRBD1. The CDR3 contains 12 residues. Trimming took 6 bases from V and 8 from J; bases not matched to a gene: 6. In germline, CDR1 is LNHDA, CDR2 SQIVND (reference sequence). CDR3: CASRRTGHGYTF. CDR3 nucleotides: TGTGCCAGTAGGAGGACAGGACACGGCTACACCTTC.

This clone was seen more than once but under ten times. This chain connects TRBV7-3 to TRBJ1-1, with 9 bases lining up with TRBD1. Germline CDR1 reads SGHTA; CDR2 reads FQGTGA. The J segment lost 3 bases and the V segment lost 5 bases, leaving 13 bases of the junction unmatched. This CDR3 is 17 amino acids long. The CDR3 DNA sequence: TGTGCCAGCAGCATCGGACAGGGGTATGTGTTGGACACTGAAGCTTTCTTT. Residues: CASSIGQGYVLDTEAFF. Full variable domain (missing parts from reference TRBV7-3 and TRBJ1-1): GAGVSQTPSNKVTEKGKYVELRCDPISGHTALYWYRQSLGQGPEFLIYFQGTGAADDSGLPNDRFFAVRPEGSVSTLKIQRTERGDSAVYLCASSIGQGYVLDTEAFFGQGTRLTVV.

In nucleotides, the CDR3 is TGTGCCAGCACCCACCGGGACAGGGCCTCCGATACGCAGTATTTT. Amino acid sequence: CASTHRDRASDTQYF. The chain is built from TRBV21-1 and TRBJ2-3; the DNA was not compared with TRBD1, the D call given in the table. TRBV21-1 is listed as a pseudogene. The length of the CDR3 is 15 residues.

This sequence joins TRBV11-2 and TRBJ2-5; 8 bases align to TRBD2. The ends lost 2 bases at V and 0 bases at J; junction bases unmatched: 8. The length of the CDR3 is 17 residues. The germline CDR1 and CDR2 sequences are SGHAT and FQNNGV. This chain's CDR3 is CASSLPRGLADQETQYF. DNA for the CDR3: TGTGCCAGCAGCTTACCCCGCGGACTAGCTGACCAAGAGACCCAGTACTTC. Full variable domain (outside the CDR3, taken from reference TRBV11-2 and TRBJ2-5): EAGVAQSPRYKIIEKRQSVAFWCNPISGHATLYWYQQILGQGPKLLIQFQNNGVVDDSQLPKDRFSAERLKGVDSTLKIQPAKLEDSAVYLCASSLPRGLADQETQYFGPGTRLLVL.

This clone has only a few counts. This rearrangement joins TRBV5-1 to TRBJ1-2, with a possible D match to TRBD1 (6 bases). V was trimmed by 0 bases and J by 8 bases, leaving 14 bases between them. Germline assignment: CDR1 SGHRS and CDR2 YFSETQ. This CDR3 is built from 14 residues. CDR3 residues: CASSLVLTGGGYTF. The CDR3 DNA reads TGCGCCAGCAGCTTGGTCCTGACAGGCGGGGGCTACACCTTC.

This clone was counted only a few times. This sequence joins TRBV30 and TRBJ1-4; 9 bases align to TRBD1. The CDR3 covers 13 residues. CDR1 GTSNPN and CDR2 SVGIG come from the germline V gene (reference sequence). Trimming took 0 bases from V and 14 from J; bases not matched to a gene: 7. CDR3 protein: CAWSVRDRAGLFF. The CDR3 nucleotides are TGTGCCTGGAGTGTACGGGACAGGGCAGGGCTGTTTTTT.

This clone was found a few times. J is TRBJ1-4 and V is TRBV28, with D perhaps matching TRBD1 (5 bases). V lost 3 bases, J lost 0 bases, and 8 bases lay in between. The CDR3 is made up of 15 amino acids. Germline CDR1 is MDHEN and CDR2 is SYDVKM. Here the CDR3 reads CASSFWTTTNEKLFF. CDR3 nucleotides: TGTGCCAGCAGTTTTTGGACAACAACTAATGAAAAACTGTTTTTT.

This clone was counted once. V is TRBV7-3 and J is TRBJ2-2; 12 positions match TRBD2. V shed 4 bases, J shed 6 bases, and the junction held 3 bases outside the gene matches. Germline-derived CDR1 and CDR2 are SGHTA and FQGTGA. CDR3 length: 15 residues. CDR3 bases: TGTGCCAGCAGCTCCCTAGCGGGAGGGCCCGGGGAGCTGTTTTTT. This sequence encodes CASSSLAGGPGELFF.

The chain recombines TRBV2 with TRBJ1-5; D perhaps matches TRBD1 (6 bases). V was pared by 3 bases and J by 6 bases, with 12 bases between. The CDR3 runs to 14 residues. Germline CDR1 and CDR2: SNHLY and FYNNEI. DNA for the CDR3: TGTGCCAGCAGTGATTCCAGGGGCGCTCAGCCCCAGCATTTT. Its translation: CASSDSRGAQPQHF.

The chain is built from TRBV7-2 and TRBJ2-6; D not certain. CDR1 and CDR2 from the germline V gene are SGHTA and FQGNSA. The CDR3 has 13 residues. Between the trimmed V and J ends, which lost 6 bases and 0 bases, there was a span of 3 bases. The CDR3 DNA follows: TGTGCCAGCAGGGCCTCTGGGGCCAACGTCCTGACTTTC. Encoded protein: CASRASGANVLTF.

The sample holds a few counts of this clone. The rearrangement links TRBV29-1 to TRBJ2-1; 7 nucleotides agree with TRBD1. The germline CDR1 and CDR2 sequences are SQVTM and ANQGSEA. The CDR3 spans 13 residues. Trimming took 4 bases from V and 3 from J; bases not matched to a gene: 3. CDR3 residues: CSVVGTDYNEQFF. CDR3 DNA: TGCAGCGTTGTCGGGACAGACTACAATGAGCAGTTCTTC.

This sequence joins TRBV11-1 and TRBJ2-7, with no clear D. Germline CDR1 reads SGHAT; CDR2 reads FQDESV (reference sequence). The CDR3 loop spans 12 amino acids. The V gene lost 4 bases and the J gene lost 3 bases, with 7 bases spanning the gap. CDR3 amino acids: CASSSRGYEQYF. CDR3 bases: TGTGCCAGCAGCTCCCGCGGCTACGAGCAGTACTTC.

The rearrangement joins TRBV15 to TRBJ1-3, with D perhaps TRBD1 (6 bases). CDR1 LNHNV and CDR2 YYDKDF come from the germline V gene (reference sequence). V was trimmed by 5 bases and J by 0 bases, leaving 11 bases between them. The CDR3 has 15 amino acids. CDR3 DNA: TGTGCCACCAGCGGATGGACAGACTCTGGAAACACCATATATTTT. This sequence encodes CATSGWTDSGNTIYF.

In this sample, this clone turned up a few times. V usage is TRBV9 and J usage is TRBJ2-3; maybe TRBD2 (5 bases). The V and J ends lost 4 bases and 0 bases respectively, with 15 bases between them. CDR3 length: 16 amino acids. Germline V lookup: CDR1 SGDLS, CDR2 YYNGEE. CDR3 in amino acids: CASSYRWAGSTDTQYF. The CDR3 DNA follows: TGTGCCAGCAGCTATCGCTGGGCGGGTAGCACAGATACGCAGTATTTT.

In its sample, this clone was seen a few times. Other DNA sequences from this sample encode an identical CDR3 as well. The J gene is TRBJ2-6, the V gene TRBV28, with D possibly TRBD1 on 6 matching bases. Trimming pared 5 bases from V and 0 bases from J, leaving 8 bases between. This CDR3 contains 15 residues. CDR1 and CDR2 (germline): MDHEN, SYDVKM. The CDR3 coding sequence is TGTGCCAGCAGTGAGACAGGCTCTGGGGCCAACGTCCTGACTTTC. This codes for CASSETGSGANVLTF.

Worth noting for this clone: One end of the junction does not line up with germline, which may come from a read error. The chain links TRBV9 to TRBJ2-1; D might be TRBD2 (6 bases). The V gene's germline CDR1 is SGDLS and CDR2 YYNGEE. CDR3 size: 11 residues. The CDR3 spells CASSAPGLHLF. In nucleotides, the CDR3 is TGTGCCAGCAGCGCCCCGGGACTGCACCTCTTC.